This T cell receptor (beta chain) emerged from a study of human T cells and chemical hapten exposure. Time point defined: patch test 1, 2 weeks after DPC sensitization. Treatment of the sample: therapeutic diphenylcyclopropenone sensitization with weekly scalp DPC. The CDR3 consists of 14 residues. Germline V gene lookup returns CDR1 SGHVS and CDR2 FNYEAQ. V lost 5 bases, J lost 6 bases, and 9 bases stayed unmatched. MiXCR, run by TCRdb on the RACE reads, gives a single entry per CDR3 protein. The repertoire includes 80,000 to 100,000 distinct CDR3 sequences, 9.5% to 15% of them detected once, and roughly 2.1% sits in the top ten.

The sequence came from a woman in her 40s with alopecia areata. Some clones in this sample may be carry-over from other donors' samples. This sequence joins TRBV7-6 and TRBJ2-7; 8 bases are a match to TRBD2. The specimen comprised whole blood, sampled in connection with sensitization to the hapten diphenylcyclopropenone (DPC). CDR3 sequence (DNA): TGTGCCAGCAGCCGACTGGGACTAGAGCCCGAGCAGTACTTC. Translation: CASSRLGLEPEQYF.